This TCR beta chain stems from a study of T cell repertoires in aging, cancer and after chemotherapy. In the study overall: Approximately 9.6 million TCR reads were in the whole dataset.

With 4 bases removed from V and 5 bases from J, the gap between germline ends came to 12 bases. The length of the CDR3 is 12 residues. Germline V gene lookup returns CDR1 SQVTM and CDR2 ANQGSEA. A mixed TRB-A/B primer pool amplified rearranged TRB by multiplex touch-down PCR. MiXCR, run by TCRdb on the multiplex PCR reads, gives a single entry per CDR3 protein. In the table there are about 5,000 distinct CDR3 sequences, 25% to 30% of which are singletons. The template was genomic DNA from peripheral blood, not RNA. Study findings and constraints: Compared with age-matched healthy donors, untreated hematological or solid cancer patients showed higher blood TCR clonality. Immunological memory after chemotherapy cannot be judged from the repertoire data. Across the chemotherapy interval, each cancer cohort showed higher median generation probability, suggesting thymic rebound.

In its sample, this clonotype ranks as medium-sized. Its antigen is unidentified. The sequencing input was blood. The receptor's source is a human donor with a solid tumor. The chain carries TRBV29-1 and TRBJ2-7, with D perhaps matching TRBD1 or TRBD2 (5 bases each). The CDR3 loop is CSVGGDSDEQYF. CDR3 nucleotides: TGCAGCGTTGGGGGCGATAGCGACGAGCAGTACTTC.